The subject of this entry is one T cell receptor beta chain. Its antigen is undetermined. Germline-derived CDR1 and CDR2 are MNHNY and SVGAGI (reference sequence). V dropped 8 bases and J dropped 9; count of bases not matched to a gene: 11. The CDR3 runs to 13 residues. A single record per CDR3 protein comes from TCRdb applying MiXCR to the reads. The sample shows 600,000 to 700,000 distinct CDR3 sequences, 30% to 35% of them seen only once. This specimen belongs to a study of T cell repertoires in cytomegalovirus infection. Overall study: HLA-B-restricted CMV epitopes that are well studied, plus recently identified HLA-C-restricted ones, were used by the study. Public TCR beta signatures were indicative of both CMV infection and a matching HLA type.

Broader study findings: CMV-specific TCR beta clonotypes restricted by HLA-C were the ones dominating the ex vivo response. The cumulative frequency of public TCR beta families distinguished individuals who carried CMV together with the relevant HLA.

The sample in question was cultured PBMCs, obtained from culture after CMV antigen stimulation. The chain links TRBV6-6 to TRBJ1-1; TRBD1 matches at 8 bases. This clonotype was obtained from a human donor in good health (CMV status not recorded). Some clones in this sample may be carry-over from other donors' samples. CDR3 protein: CASGTGGGTKAFF. Here the CDR3 DNA reads TGTGCCAGCGGAACAGGGGGGGGGACGAAAGCTTTCTTT.